What follows is one T cell receptor beta chain and its context. This sample was included in a study of blood T cell repertoires in COVID-19. Overall study context: There were acute and convalescent COVID-19 samples, and they came from the United States, Italy and Spain. Sources were T cells, B-cell-depleted T cells, or PBMCs; the material itself was cDNA or gDNA.

Source study methods: Estimates of nucleated cell counts were drawn from the amplification of reference gene primers. Some clones are missing from TCRdb's copy, which holds only in-frame ones; the method was immunoSEQ multiplex PCR. V and J calls and clone size are as listed in that table; D and trimming were resolved from the DNA. The sample lists 250,000 to 300,000 clones; about nine tenths were seen once. This CDR3 region has 15 residues. Germline V gene lookup returns CDR1 DFQATT and CDR2 SNEGSKA (reference sequence). V lost 3 bases to trimming and J lost 8 bases; unmatched junction nucleotides: 10.

Sequencing was done on a sample of peripheral blood. V and J are TRBV20-1 and TRBJ2-1; TRBD2 matches 10 bases. This receptor was identified in a man aged 50-60 years with acute or convalescent COVID-19. The CDR3 region has the DNA TGCAGTGCTAGTCTCACTAGCGGGGACTTCCATGAGCAGTTCTTC. Translation: CSASLTSGDFHEQFF.